This TCR beta chain derives from a study of shared clonotypes between healthy human individuals (TCRdb year 2020). Looking at the study overall: The cohort comprised a couple of women and a few men aged 18 to 49 years. Per donor, three plates each were used for CD4 naive and CD4 memory, two for CD8 naive, and one for CD8 memory. Per donor, leukapheresis produced somewhere between about 0.94 and 9.5 billion PBMCs. Libraries were prepared and TCR repertoires were sequenced by different laboratories using diverse techniques, in order to increase sequencing depth and limit assay-specific biases. Blood TCR repertoires of about 5 healthy adults were deeply sequenced to estimate repertoire size and the extent of clonotype sharing between individuals. Broad study findings and their caveats: Because the study included a small number of donors, the genetic and exposure-history diversity represented was limited. Pairwise subsampling led to the expectation that sequencing depth would affect the degree of clonotype sharing among donors. Estimated clonotype richness was generally larger for naive than for memory subsets. Compared with non-shared clonotypes, the clonotypes found in all four sorted-subset donors had higher generation probabilities. Incomplete sequencing was indicated by rarefaction of sorted-subset datasets, despite the large sequencing depth. Across a few donors, approximately 5% of naive CD4, roughly 3.4% of naive CD8, 2% to 2.5% of memory CD4, and roughly 0.4% of memory CD8 clonotypes were shared. Sampling was restricted to blood, and TCR repertoires in tissue are likely to differ from TCR repertoires in blood.

Details on this clone: Its antigen target is currently unknown. No base qualities exist here, and no much larger clone lies one base off it.

CD8 naive samples were obtained by positive selection for CCR7 among CD45RO-negative cells, yielding a CD45RA+CCR7+ population from which TemRA cells were excluded. The donors were healthy, HIV-negative adults with no recently reported acute infections or vaccinations. All donors were Caucasian adults living in Nashville, Tennessee, USA. After blood collection by leukapheresis, PBMCs were isolated using Ficoll-Histopaque density gradient centrifugation and then cryopreserved in the vapor phase of liquid nitrogen. Purity and quantity of every magnetically sorted T cell population were checked by analytical flow cytometry. Genomic DNA was isolated from each sorted fraction and quantified by UV absorbance on a Nanodrop 2000c. CDR1 and CDR2, looked up from the germline V gene, are SGDLS and YYNGEE. Measured from the cysteine to the phenylalanine, the CDR3 is 16 residues long. Of all the DNA, just the CDR3 is kept, 48 bases in frame from base 1. Trimmed from V: 4 bases; trimmed from J: 5 bases; junction bases lacking a gene match: 11.

Using the deep immunoSEQ assay, TCR CDR3 regions were amplified from genomic DNA by multiplex PCR. For each cell subset, the extracted genomic DNA was distributed evenly across all wells of several immunoSEQ 96-well plates, and each plate served as one replicate. For sorted subsets, approximately 0.2 ug of genomic DNA, equivalent to roughly 30,000 T cell genomes, went into each replicate PCR. The purified libraries were quantified using a Qubit 3.0 fluorometer, sized with a Bioanalyzer 2100, and then quantified again using the KAPA Library Quantification kit. A separate single-read 150-cycle Illumina NextSeq 550 flow cell was used to sequence each immunoSEQ 96-well plate. The authors' pipeline ran thus. Because only junctional sequences without quality scores were contained in the immunoSEQ output, filtering matching that applied to full-length reads could not be performed. To assign V/J genes and CDR3, sequences were annotated using PyIR, a Python wrapper for IgBLAST v1.9, with IMGT germline references. Reads were removed for weak V/J assignments (E-value above 1e-6), missing CDR3, stop codons, out-of-frame junctions, or ambiguous translated residues. A V3J clonotype was defined by an identical inferred V gene, J gene, and CDR3 amino acid sequence. Percentage overlap between repertoires was calculated by dividing the number of shared unique clonotypes by the size of the smaller repertoire. Three approaches were used to assess repertoire richness: RTK rarefaction, the Chao1 estimator, and Recon v2.1 estimates of unobserved clonotypes. Generation probabilities for all TCRbeta clonotypes obtained by the gDNA method from a few donors were computed using OLGA. TCRdb limited this immuneACCESS table to in-frame rearrangements with V and J called. A share of clones is missing; checked studies link under half to unresolved V genes, and the rest is unexplained. V and J calls and clone size are as listed in that table; D and trimming were resolved from the DNA. The sample data list around 1,900,000 clones, and roughly 93% of these were observed just once. Under 2% of the sample is taken by the ten largest.

The sequence came from a man younger than 35 in good health. Some clones in this sample may be carry-over from other donors' samples. The chain is made from TRBV9 and TRBJ2-3, with 9 bases aligning to TRBD2. What was sequenced was naive CD8+ T cells from PBMCs. This sample's cell subset or site label indicates: CD45RA+CCR7+. The DNA sequence is TGTGCCAGCAGCACACGAGCGGGAGGCAGAGAAGATACGCAGTATTTT. Its translation is CASSTRAGGREDTQYF.